These T cell receptor beta chains were read from a single sample in a study of a mutant IDH1 vaccine in newly diagnosed glioma. Data came from immunoSEQ multiplex PCR; TCRdb stores just in-frame clones and leaves some out. The data show 30,000 to 40,000 clones, about 73% seen once. This specimen consisted of PBMCs, obtained from a glioma patient treated with radiotherapy, temozolomide or both. Receptor source: a man between 40 and 49 years old with glioma. Some clones in this sample may be carry-over from other donors' samples. The CDR3 runs from the conserved cysteine through the conserved F or W. A D gene is named only where the DNA matches it firmly. Clone size is stated in some rows and not others, as once, few, many or a class when expanded.

TRBV29-1	-	TRBJ1-5	TRBD1	TGCAGCTACTCGACAGGGGGCGGAAGCAATCAGCCCCAGCATTTT	CSYSTGGGSNQPQHF
TRBV5-8	-	TRBJ1-2	-	TGTGCCAGCAGCTATAAGAACCCCTATGGCTACACCTTC	CASSYKNPYGYTF
TRBV2	few	TRBJ2-3	-	TGTGCCAGCGGAGGGGGGGGCTTTGGAACAGATACGCAGTATTTT	CASGGGGFGTDTQYF
TRBV5-6	once	TRBJ1-3	TRBD1	TGTGCCAGCAGCTTACAGGGGGCACCCTCCTTCTCTGGAAACACCATATATTTT	CASSLQGAPSFSGNTIYF
TRBV25-1	few	TRBJ1-1	-	TGTGCCAGCAGTGAATGGGGGGAAAACACTGAAGCTTTCTTT	CASSEWGENTEAFF
TRBV2	once	TRBJ2-3	TRBD2	TGTGCCAGCAGAGCTAGCGGGGCCAGCACAGATACGCAGTATTTT	CASRASGASTDTQYF
TRBV18	-	TRBJ1-1	TRBD1	TGTGCCAGCTCCCCGGACAGGGGCGCTGAAGCTTTCTTT	CASSPDRGAEAFF
TRBV6-5	-	TRBJ2-7	TRBD1	TGTGCCAGCAAACCGGGACAGGGAACCTACGAGCAGTACTTC	CASKPGQGTYEQYF
TRBV5-1	-	TRBJ1-1	TRBD1	TGCGCCAGCAGCGCGATACAGGGGCGGACTGAAGCTTTCTTT	CASSAIQGRTEAFF
TRBV4-1	-	TRBJ2-5	TRBD2	TGCGCCAGCAGCCAACTTAGCGGGGGCCGACAAGAGACCCAGTACTTC	CASSQLSGGRQETQYF
TRBV5-4	-	TRBJ1-2	TRBD1	TGTGCCAGCAGCTCACACAGGGGGCTCGTTGGCTACACCTTC	CASSSHRGLVGYTF
TRBV5-1	-	TRBJ2-5	-	TGCGCCAGCAGCTTATGGCGGGGAGATGAAGAGACCCAGTACTTC	CASSLWRGDEETQYF
TRBV6-5	-	TRBJ2-2	TRBD2	TGTGCCAGCTCTCGGCCGGGGGGGTGGACCGGGGAGCTGTTTTTT	CASSRPGGWTGELFF
TRBV10-3	-	TRBJ2-1	TRBD2	TGTGCCATCAGTGTAGTAGCGGGCTCCTACAATGAGCAGTTCTTC	CAISVVAGSYNEQFF
TRBV30	-	TRBJ2-7	TRBD1	TGTGCCTGGAGTTCCGGGACAGTGAGCTACGAGCAGTACTTC	CAWSSGTVSYEQYF
TRBV5-1	-	TRBJ1-4	-	TGCGCCAGCAGCCCCAAGGGGGGAGCGGAGGGGAATGAAAAACTGTTTTTT	CASSPKGGAEGNEKLFF
TRBV5-1	few	TRBJ2-2	TRBD1	TGCGCCAGCAGCCCCAAGGGACAGTACACCGGGGAGCTGTTTTTT	CASSPKGQYTGELFF
TRBV10-3	-	TRBJ2-5	TRBD2	TGTGCCATCAGGGGGACTAGCGGGGACCAAGAGACCCAGTACTTC	CAIRGTSGDQETQYF
TRBV4-3	once	TRBJ2-1	TRBD2	TGCGCCAGCAGCCAAGAGGTCATAGCGGGCGGGAATGAGCAGTTCTTC	CASSQEVIAGGNEQFF
TRBV19	-	TRBJ1-5	-	TGTGCCAGTAGTATGGCGATTCAGCCCCAGCATTTT	CASSMAIQPQHF
TRBV7-9	medium-sized	TRBJ1-1	-	TGTGCCAGCGGAATGGGACAAAGAGCTTTCTTT	CASGMGQRAFF
TRBV5-6	few	TRBJ1-2	-	TGTGCCAGCAGCCCAGGGTATAACTATGGCTACACCTTC	CASSPGYNYGYTF
TRBV15	-	TRBJ1-2	-	TGTGCCACCAGCAGAGATCTCCCCAGCAGGTACAAAGACTATGGCTACACCTTC	CATSRDLPSRYKDYGYTF
TRBV18	once	TRBJ1-5	-	TGTGCCAGCTCACCTGACCACACGAATCAGCCCCAGCATTTT	CASSPDHTNQPQHF
TRBV7-8	-	TRBJ1-5	-	TGTGCCAGCAGCTTAGAGGCTATTCAGCCCCAGCATTTT	CASSLEAIQPQHF
TRBV7-6	-	TRBJ1-3	-	TGTGCCAGCAGCTTACAAGCTTACGGAAACACCATATATTTT	CASSLQAYGNTIYF
TRBV7-2	-	TRBJ1-1	-	TGTGCCAGCAGCTTAGACGGTTCAGAGGGGACTGAAGCTTTCTTT	CASSLDGSEGTEAFF
TRBV5-1	medium-sized	TRBJ1-1	-	TGCGCCAGCAGCTTGTTGGGTGGGAACACTGAAGCTTTCTTT	CASSLLGGNTEAFF
TRBV9	-	TRBJ1-2	-	TGTGCCAGCAGCGTAGATTCAGGCCACTATGGCTACACCTTC	CASSVDSGHYGYTF